The 31 T cell receptor beta chains below all came from one sample that was sequenced in a study of T cell responses to AZD1222 COVID-19 vaccine (dated by TCRdb to about 2021). The time point label here, explained by the study, means: baseline before first vaccination. Library creation used the immunoSEQ multiplex PCR assay. Drawn from immuneACCESS, this table holds only the in-frame rearrangements with V and J called that TCRdb kept. Clones are partly lost; checked studies trace under half to an unresolved V gene and leave the rest unexplained. The sample includes around 100,000 clones, with around 90% observed a single time. The ten biggest clones cover around 9.4% of the sample. Specimen: peripheral blood, collected on day 0 of AZD1222 vaccination. The receptors shown here come from an adult in good health.

The V gene is TRBV9, the J gene TRBJ1-1; D is possibly TRBD1 (5 bases). V was trimmed by 0 bases and J by 4 bases, leaving 10 bases between them. The CDR3 spans 14 residues. From germline, CDR1 is SGDLS and CDR2 YYNGEE. CDR3 loop: CASSVGGLPTEAFF. The CDR3 coding sequence is TGTGCCAGCAGCGTAGGGGGGTTACCCACTGAAGCTTTCTTT.

This clone was seen only a few times. Other DNA sequences in the same sample also yield this CDR3. This chain joins TRBV5-4 and TRBJ1-2; 7 bases line up with TRBD1. The CDR3 consists of 13 residues. V dropped 4 bases and J dropped 4; count of bases not matched to a gene: 4. The germline V gene has CDR1 SGHNT and CDR2 YYREEE (reference sequence). CDR3 sequence reads: CASSLGTVYGYTF. In DNA form, the CDR3 reads TGTGCCAGCAGCCTAGGGACAGTCTATGGCTACACCTTC.

The V call is TRBV28, the J call TRBJ2-7; 12 bases fit TRBD2. Trimming at V came to 5 bases and at J to 3 bases, leaving 2 bases not matched to a gene. Germline assignment: CDR1 MDHEN and CDR2 SYDVKM. The CDR3 contains 14 residues. The CDR3: CASSILAGGYEQYF. DNA of the CDR3: TGTGCCAGCAGTATACTAGCGGGGGGCTACGAGCAGTACTTC.

V is TRBV27 and J is TRBJ1-5, with TRBD1 matching over 10 bases. Germline assignment: CDR1 MNHEY and CDR2 SMNVEV (reference sequence). Unmatched junction bases numbered 7, after V lost 7 bases and J lost 4 bases. This CDR3 comprises 15 residues. CDR3 loop: CASKKGTGENQPQHF. The CDR3 DNA follows: TGTGCCAGCAAAAAAGGGACAGGGGAAAATCAGCCCCAGCATTTT.

The chain uses TRBV19 and TRBJ2-5, with D perhaps assigned TRBD1 or TRBD2 (5 bases each). The CDR3 runs to 13 residues. V was clipped by 8 bases and J by 1 base, with 11 bases between them. Germline CDR1 LNHDA, CDR2 SQIVND (reference sequence). CDR3 nucleotides: TGTGCCAGTGGGTGGGGGTCCCAAGAGACCCAGTACTTC. It codes for CASGWGSQETQYF.

This clone was seen a few times. This chain links TRBV10-2 with TRBJ1-5, with D maybe TRBD1 (5 bases). The germline V gene encodes CDR1 WSHSY and CDR2 SAAADI. The CDR3 contains 17 residues. Trimming took 0 bases from V and 3 from J, leaving 15 bases between them. CDR3 region: CASSESPFRQHNQPQHF. The CDR3 DNA sequence: TGCGCCAGCAGTGAGTCACCATTCAGACAGCACAATCAGCCCCAGCATTTT.

The rearrangement uses TRBV7-2 and TRBJ2-1; D perhaps matches TRBD1 (5 bases). The CDR3 sequence is 15 residues long. Between the trimmed V and J ends, which lost 1 base and 8 bases, there was a span of 15 bases. Germline V gives CDR1 SGHTA, CDR2 FQGNSA. The DNA of the CDR3 is TGTGCCAGCAGCTTAGTCGCGGACAAGGTCGATGAGCAGTTCTTC. It specifies CASSLVADKVDEQFF.

The chain combines TRBV4-3 with TRBJ2-7, with D possibly being TRBD1 or TRBD2 (5 bases each). The germline V gene encodes CDR1 LGHNA and CDR2 YSLEER. Trimming cost V 4 bases and J 0 bases, with 16 bases left between them. There are 16 residues in the CDR3. CDR3 nucleotides: TGCGCCAGCAGCCGAGCCCGGGACCTTGACTCCTACGAGCAGTACTTC. This codes for CASSRARDLDSYEQYF.

The chain joins TRBV18 to TRBJ1-2; no firm D call. The V end lost 3 bases, the J end lost 5 bases, and 13 bases lay between the germline ends. The CDR3 consists of 14 residues. Germline assignment: CDR1 KGHSH and CDR2 LQKENI. The CDR3, as DNA: TGTGCCAGCTCACCTCAAGGCAGCGGTTATGGCTACACCTTC. This gives the protein CASSPQGSGYGYTF.

The chain joins TRBV2 to TRBJ2-7; D perhaps matches TRBD1 (5 bases). V was trimmed by 10 bases and J by 3 bases, leaving 13 bases between them. Germline values: CDR1 SNHLY, CDR2 FYNNEI. The CDR3 is 12 amino acids. CDR3 amino acids: CAIQDRFYEQYF. The DNA of the CDR3 is TGTGCCATCCAAGACAGATTCTACGAGCAGTACTTC.

This clone was seen only once. The CDR3 spells CASSLEPRNTIYF. DNA for the CDR3: TGTGCCAGCAGCTTAGAACCGAGAAACACCATATATTTT. V usage is TRBV11-2 and J usage is TRBJ1-3, with D hard to call. The germline CDR1 and CDR2 sequences are SGHAT and FQNNGV. CDR3 length: 13 amino acids. V was shortened by 0 bases and J by 5 bases, with 5 bases between the two germline ends. The entire variable domain, with the rest obtained from reference TRBV11-2 and TRBJ1-3, is as follows: EAGVAQSPRYKIIEKRQSVAFWCNPISGHATLYWYQQILGQGPKLLIQFQNNGVVDDSQLPKDRFSAERLKGVDSTLKIQPAKLEDSAVYLCASSLEPRNTIYFGEGSWLTVV.

This clone appeared a few times. The V call is TRBV28, the J call TRBJ2-3; tentatively, D is TRBD1 or TRBD2 (6 bases each). The CDR3 loop spans 15 amino acids. Trimming cost V 3 bases and J 8 bases, with 18 bases left between them. CDR1 is MDHEN, CDR2 SYDVKM, per germline. This chain's CDR3 is CASSLAGEAVGTQYF. The CDR3 nucleotides read TGTGCCAGCAGTTTGGCAGGGGAGGCGGTAGGTACGCAGTATTTT.

The V call is TRBV7-2, the J call TRBJ1-1, with no clear D. Germline CDR1 reads SGHTA; CDR2 reads FQGNSA. The germline V and J ends were trimmed by 4 bases and 4 bases, with 10 bases remaining between them. The CDR3 extends over 13 amino acids. CDR3: CASSSPKLTEAFF. Here the CDR3 DNA reads TGTGCCAGCAGCTCCCCAAAACTCACTGAAGCTTTCTTT.

This clone was seen once. V and J are TRBV5-6 and TRBJ1-1; D is unclear. V gave up 2 bases and J gave up 1 base, with 6 bases separating them. The CDR3 covers 13 residues. CDR1 SGHDT and CDR2 YYEEEE come from the germline V gene. The CDR3 DNA sequence: TGTGCCAGCAGCTTTAAGTCGAACACTGAAGCTTTCTTT. Translated: CASSFKSNTEAFF.

About this clone: The junction differs from germline at one of its ends, possibly a read error. CDR3 region: CASSLEAQSGYGYTF. CDR3 DNA sequence: TGTGCCAGTAGTCTAGAAGCCCAAAGTGGGTATGGCTACACCTTC. V is TRBV19 and J is TRBJ1-2, with D unclear. The CDR3 runs 15 residues. The germline V gene encodes CDR1 LNHDA and CDR2 SQIVND (reference sequence).

This clone was picked up a small number of times. V gene TRBV9 combines with J gene TRBJ2-1; D remains ambiguous. The germline V gene has CDR1 SGDLS and CDR2 YYNGEE. The CDR3 has 13 amino acids. Trimming took off 0 bases at V and 6 bases at J, with 7 bases between the two ends. CDR3 sequence: CASSVDPGNEQFF. CDR3 nucleotide sequence: TGTGCCAGCAGCGTAGACCCCGGCAATGAGCAGTTCTTC.

The chain couples TRBV7-6 to TRBJ1-5; 7 bases map to TRBD1. Per the germline V gene, CDR1 is SGHVS and CDR2 is FNYEAQ. The trim removed 5 bases at V and 6 bases at J, leaving 10 bases unmatched. CDR3 length equals 15 residues. CDR3 loop: CASSLGQDFSQPQHF. As DNA, the CDR3 is TGTGCCAGCAGCCTCGGACAGGATTTTAGTCAGCCCCAGCATTTT.

This clone was found a few times. The V call is TRBV7-8, the J call TRBJ1-2, with TRBD1 matching over 8 bases. The CDR3 runs 14 residues. Losses at the gene ends were 4 bases for V and 6 bases for J; bases not matched to a gene: 7. Germline CDR1 reads SGHVS; CDR2 reads FQNEAQ. As DNA, the CDR3 is TGTGCCAGCAGCTCGACAGGGGACTGGAATGGCTACACCTTC. It translates to CASSSTGDWNGYTF.

The chain employs TRBV4-2 and TRBJ1-2; 10 bases are a match to TRBD1. Germline CDR1 is LGHNA and CDR2 is YNFKEQ. The CDR3 length is 14 residues. Trimming at V came to 3 bases and at J to 8 bases, leaving 6 bases not matched to a gene. CDR3 DNA: TGTGCCAGCAGCCAGGGACAGGGGATTGAAGGCTACACCTTC. This translates into CASSQGQGIEGYTF.

The V call is TRBV2, the J call TRBJ2-7; D gene ambiguous. This CDR3 has 12 residues. Germline V gene lookup returns CDR1 SNHLY and CDR2 FYNNEI. V lost 3 bases to trimming and J lost 2 bases, with 5 bases between them. Here the CDR3 DNA reads TGTGCCAGCAGTGAGTTCGCCTACGAGCAGTACTTC. Its translation: CASSEFAYEQYF.

V is TRBV9 and J is TRBJ1-2, with D unresolved. Germline-derived CDR1 and CDR2 are SGDLS and YYNGEE. CDR3 length: 15 amino acids. V was clipped by 4 bases and J by 8 bases, with 21 bases between them. The CDR3 DNA is TGTGCCAGCAGCCTCTTGGGTCACCCAGAGGACGGCTACACCTTC. Encoded protein: CASSLLGHPEDGYTF.

This chain joins TRBV2 and TRBJ2-7; D is perhaps TRBD2 (7 bases). This CDR3 has 13 residues. V was trimmed by 7 bases and J by 4 bases, leaving 14 bases between them. Germline loops: CDR1 SNHLY, CDR2 FYNNEI. CDR3 sequence (DNA): TGTGCCAGCACGGGGGGCAGGTCTTACGAGCAGTACTTC. The encoded protein is CASTGGRSYEQYF.

The chain carries TRBV19 and TRBJ1-2, with D possibly being TRBD1 (5 bases). This CDR3 region has 14 residues. V dropped 4 bases and J dropped 7 bases, with 16 bases sitting between them. Germline CDR1 reads LNHDA; CDR2 reads SQIVND (reference sequence). The CDR3 region has the DNA TGTGCCAGTAGTACCAACTTGTGGGACTCTGGCTACACCTTC. This gives the protein CASSTNLWDSGYTF.

V gene TRBV7-2 combines with J gene TRBJ2-4; D is tentatively TRBD1 or TRBD2 (6 bases each). The germline V and J ends were trimmed by 7 bases and 0 bases, with 16 bases remaining between them. This CDR3 has 16 residues. CDR1 and CDR2 from the germline V gene are SGHTA and FQGNSA. The CDR3 sequence is CASKEQGGLAKNIQYF. For the CDR3, the DNA is TGTGCCAGCAAGGAACAGGGAGGTCTAGCCAAAAACATTCAGTACTTC.

The chain links TRBV9 to TRBJ2-1; 9 bases agree with TRBD2. In germline, CDR1 is SGDLS, CDR2 YYNGEE. V shed 4 bases and J 12 bases; nucleotides not matched to a gene: 8. The length of the CDR3 is 13 residues. The CDR3 region has the DNA TGTGCCAGCAGCTCTAGCGGGGCCTCCCGGCAGTTCTTC. Protein sequence: CASSSSGASRQFF. Complete variable domain (other parts from reference TRBV9 and TRBJ2-1): DSGVTQTPKHLITATGQRVTLRCSPRSGDLSVYWYQQSLDQGLQFLIQYYNGEERAKGNILERFSAQQFPDLHSELNLSSLELGDSALYFCASSSSGASRQFFGPGTRLTVL.

This chain uses TRBV5-1 with TRBJ2-7; D is unresolved. The CDR3 consists of 13 residues. CDR1 and CDR2 (germline): SGHRS, YFSETQ. V shed 0 bases and J shed 6 bases, with 10 bases lying between them. The CDR3 DNA reads as TGCGCCAGCAGCTTGGAGTCCCAAGGCGAGCAGTACTTC. The encoded protein is CASSLESQGEQYF.

The chain recombines TRBV7-2 with TRBJ2-6; 8 bases match TRBD1. Unmatched junction bases numbered 8, after V lost 4 bases and J lost 0 bases. The germline V gene has CDR1 SGHTA and CDR2 FQGNSA. The CDR3 has 18 amino acids. The CDR3 coding sequence is TGTGCCAGCAGCTCTAGGGGGACAGGTAGCTCTGGGGCCAACGTCCTGACTTTC. Its translation: CASSSRGTGSSGANVLTF.

The V and J genes are TRBV10-3 and TRBJ2-1; D remains ambiguous. V was pared by 2 bases and J by 8 bases, with 4 bases between. Germline V gives CDR1 ENHRY, CDR2 SYGVKD. The CDR3 is made up of 11 amino acids. The CDR3, as DNA: TGTGCCATCAGTGAGAAGCATGAGCAGTTCTTC. Protein: CAISEKHEQFF.

As for this clone: Different DNA sequences within this sample yield the same CDR3. The V gene is TRBV9, the J gene TRBJ1-2, with TRBD1 matching 7 bases. Germline CDR1 is SGDLS and CDR2 is YYNGEE. The CDR3 has 14 residues. Trimming cost V 0 bases and J 3 bases; bases outside gene matches: 2. The CDR3, as DNA: TGTGCCAGCAGCGTAGGGCAGGGGGACTATGGCTACACCTTC. Its translation: CASSVGQGDYGYTF. Complete variable domain (other parts from reference TRBV9 and TRBJ1-2): DSGVTQTPKHLITATGQRVTLRCSPRSGDLSVYWYQQSLDQGLQFLIQYYNGEERAKGNILERFSAQQFPDLHSELNLSSLELGDSALYFCASSVGQGDYGYTFGSGTRLTVV.

This chain joins TRBV12-5 and TRBJ2-1, with D perhaps being TRBD1 or TRBD2 (7 bases each). Germline assignment: CDR1 LGHNT and CDR2 FRNRAP. There are 15 residues in the CDR3. The V end lost 0 bases, the J end lost 6 bases, and 12 bases lay between the germline ends. The CDR3 spells CASGLVVRGGNEQFF. In DNA form, the CDR3 reads TGTGCTAGTGGTTTGGTAGTCAGGGGGGGCAATGAGCAGTTCTTC.

The chain carries TRBV6-2 or TRBV6-3 and TRBJ1-6; 8 bases map to TRBD1. The V and J ends lost 2 bases and 0 bases, in that order; junction bases with no gene match: 9. The CDR3 sequence is 19 residues long. CDR1 and CDR2 (germline): MNHEY, SVGEGT. CDR3 DNA sequence: TGTGCCAGCAGTTACAATTCGGACAGGGTGAGCTCCTATAATTCACCCCTCCACTTT. Protein sequence: CASSYNSDRVSSYNSPLHF.